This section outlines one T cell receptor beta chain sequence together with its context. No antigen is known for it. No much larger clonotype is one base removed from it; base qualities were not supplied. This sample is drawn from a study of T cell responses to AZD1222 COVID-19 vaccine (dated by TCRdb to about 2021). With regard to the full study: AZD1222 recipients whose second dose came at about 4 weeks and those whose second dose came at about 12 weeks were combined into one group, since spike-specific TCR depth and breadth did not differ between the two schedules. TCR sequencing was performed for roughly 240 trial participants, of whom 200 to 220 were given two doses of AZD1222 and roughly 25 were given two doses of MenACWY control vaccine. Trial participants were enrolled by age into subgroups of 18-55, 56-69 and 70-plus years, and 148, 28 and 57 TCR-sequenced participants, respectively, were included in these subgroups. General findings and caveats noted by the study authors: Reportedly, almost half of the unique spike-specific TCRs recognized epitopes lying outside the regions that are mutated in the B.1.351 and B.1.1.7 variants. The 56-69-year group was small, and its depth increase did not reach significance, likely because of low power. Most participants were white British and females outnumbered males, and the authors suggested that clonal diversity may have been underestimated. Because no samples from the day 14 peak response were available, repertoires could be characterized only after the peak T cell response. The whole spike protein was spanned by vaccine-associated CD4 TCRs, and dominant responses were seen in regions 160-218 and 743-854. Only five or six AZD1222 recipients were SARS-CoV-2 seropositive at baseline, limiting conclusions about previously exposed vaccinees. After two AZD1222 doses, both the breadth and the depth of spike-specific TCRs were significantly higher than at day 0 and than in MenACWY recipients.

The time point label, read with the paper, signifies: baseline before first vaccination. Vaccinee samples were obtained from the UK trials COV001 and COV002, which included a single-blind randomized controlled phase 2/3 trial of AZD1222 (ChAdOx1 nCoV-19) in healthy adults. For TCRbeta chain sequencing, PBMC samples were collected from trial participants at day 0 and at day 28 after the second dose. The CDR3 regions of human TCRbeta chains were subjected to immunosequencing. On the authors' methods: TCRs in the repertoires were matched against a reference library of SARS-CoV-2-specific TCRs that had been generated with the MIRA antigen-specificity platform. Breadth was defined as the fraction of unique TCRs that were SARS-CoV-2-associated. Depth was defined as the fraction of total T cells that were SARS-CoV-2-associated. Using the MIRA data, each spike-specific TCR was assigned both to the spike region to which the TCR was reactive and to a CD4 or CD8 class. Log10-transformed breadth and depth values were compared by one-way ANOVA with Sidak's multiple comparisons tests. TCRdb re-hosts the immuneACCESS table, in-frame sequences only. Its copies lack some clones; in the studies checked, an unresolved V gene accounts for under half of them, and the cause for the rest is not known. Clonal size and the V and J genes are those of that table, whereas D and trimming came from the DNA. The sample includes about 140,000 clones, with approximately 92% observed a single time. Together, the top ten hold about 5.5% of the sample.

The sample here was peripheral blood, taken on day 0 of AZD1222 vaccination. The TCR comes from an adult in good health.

The DNA sequence follows: TGTGCCAGCAGCCCCCACGGGACAGCTAGCAATTACTTC. This encodes CASSPHGTASNYF. The chain couples TRBV3-1 (or the pseudogene TRBV3-2) to TRBJ2-5; the junction holds 7 bases that match TRBD1. CDR1 and CDR2, looked up from the germline V gene (reference sequence), are LGHDT and YNNKEL. Trimming leaves V shorter by 4 bases and J shorter by 14 bases, with the junction holding 13 bases beyond the gene matches. Inclusive of the bounding cysteine and phenylalanine, the CDR3 is 13 residues long. CDR3 DNA is the only sequence kept; it has 39 bases, read in frame from the first base.